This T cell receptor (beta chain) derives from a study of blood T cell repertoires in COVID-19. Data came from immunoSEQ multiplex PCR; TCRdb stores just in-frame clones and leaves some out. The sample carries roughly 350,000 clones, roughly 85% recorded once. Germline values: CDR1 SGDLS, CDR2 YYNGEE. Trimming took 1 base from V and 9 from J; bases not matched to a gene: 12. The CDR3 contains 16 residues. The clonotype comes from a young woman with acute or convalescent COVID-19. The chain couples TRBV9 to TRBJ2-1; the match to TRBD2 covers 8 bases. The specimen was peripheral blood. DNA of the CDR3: TGTGCCAGCAGCGTATCGGGCGGGGGGACTATAGTTGAGCAGTTCTTC. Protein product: CASSVSGGGTIVEQFF.